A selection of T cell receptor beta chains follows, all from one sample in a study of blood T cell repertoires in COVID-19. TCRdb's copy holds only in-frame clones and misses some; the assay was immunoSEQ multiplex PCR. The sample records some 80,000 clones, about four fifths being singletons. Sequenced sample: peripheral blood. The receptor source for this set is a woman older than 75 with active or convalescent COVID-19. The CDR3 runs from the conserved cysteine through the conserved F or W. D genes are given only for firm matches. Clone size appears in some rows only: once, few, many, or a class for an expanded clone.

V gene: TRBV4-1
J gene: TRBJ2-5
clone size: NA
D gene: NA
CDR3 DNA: TGCGCCAGCAGCCCCGTGGGCGGAGCAGGGGAGACCCAGTACTTC
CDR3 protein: CASSPVGGAGETQYF

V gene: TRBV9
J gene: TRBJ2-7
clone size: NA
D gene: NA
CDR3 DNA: TGTGCCAGCAGCGGGCGGGAGCAGTACTTC
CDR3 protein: CASSGREQYF

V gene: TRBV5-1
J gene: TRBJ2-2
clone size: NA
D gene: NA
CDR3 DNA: TGCGCCAGCAGTTGGGACACCAACACCGGGGAGCTGTTTTTT
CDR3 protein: CASSWDTNTGELFF

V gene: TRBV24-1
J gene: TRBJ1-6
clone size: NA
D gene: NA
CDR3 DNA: TGTGCCACCAGTGCCCCTCGGACAGACTATTCACCCCTCCACTTT
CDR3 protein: CATSAPRTDYSPLHF

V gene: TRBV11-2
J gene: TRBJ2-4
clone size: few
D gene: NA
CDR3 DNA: TGTGCCAGCAGCTTACGGTTAGCGGACAAAAACATTCAGTACTTC
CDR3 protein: CASSLRLADKNIQYF

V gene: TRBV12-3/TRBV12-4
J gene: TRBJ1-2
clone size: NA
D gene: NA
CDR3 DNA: TGTGCCAGCAGTTTAGCGTTTGGGGGCTTACACTTC
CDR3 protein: CASSLAFGGLHF

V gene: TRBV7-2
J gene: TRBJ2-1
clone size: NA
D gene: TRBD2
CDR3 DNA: TGTGCCAGCAGCTTGCGGGTGACTAGCGCATATGAGCAGTTCTTC
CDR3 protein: CASSLRVTSAYEQFF

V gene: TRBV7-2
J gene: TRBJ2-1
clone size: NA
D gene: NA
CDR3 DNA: TGTGCCAGCAGCTTTCGTAGCGGTGAAAGTGAGCAGTTCTTC
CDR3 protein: CASSFRSGESEQFF

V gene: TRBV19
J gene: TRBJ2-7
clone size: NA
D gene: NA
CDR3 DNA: TGTGCCAGTAGTATACCCTACGGGAGTGGGGAGCAGTACTTC
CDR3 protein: CASSIPYGSGEQYF

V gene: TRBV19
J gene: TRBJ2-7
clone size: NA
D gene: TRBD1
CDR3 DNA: TGTGCCAGTAGTATCAAGACAGGGGCCTACGAGCAGTACTTC
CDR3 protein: CASSIKTGAYEQYF

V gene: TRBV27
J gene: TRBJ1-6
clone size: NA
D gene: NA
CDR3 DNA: TGTGCCAGCAGCCTAAGACTCGAGGTTGGACCCCTCCACTTT
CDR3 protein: CASSLRLEVGPLHF

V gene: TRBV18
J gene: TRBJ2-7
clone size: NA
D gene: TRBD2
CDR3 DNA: TGTGCCAGCTCACCACTCATGGGGCTAGCGGGAGCGGCCGAGCAGTACTTC
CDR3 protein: CASSPLMGLAGAAEQYF

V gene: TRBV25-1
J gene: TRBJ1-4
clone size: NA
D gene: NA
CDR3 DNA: TGTGCCAGCAGTGACGTAGGGGCCATTGAAAAACTGTTTTTT
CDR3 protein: CASSDVGAIEKLFF

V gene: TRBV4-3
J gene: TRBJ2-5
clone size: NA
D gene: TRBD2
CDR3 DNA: TGCGCCAGCAGCCAATCGGGGGGCGGGGGGTTACAAGAGACCCAGTACTTC
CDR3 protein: CASSQSGGGGLQETQYF

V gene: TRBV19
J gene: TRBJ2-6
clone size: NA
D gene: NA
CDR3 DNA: TGTGCCAGTAGTAGACGGTTAGGGGCTGGGGCCAACGTCCTGACTTTC
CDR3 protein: CASSRRLGAGANVLTF

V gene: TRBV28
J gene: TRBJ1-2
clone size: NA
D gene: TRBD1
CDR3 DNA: TGTGCCAGCAGTTCGGGACAGGGGGCTTGGGGCTACACCTTC
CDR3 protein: CASSSGQGAWGYTF

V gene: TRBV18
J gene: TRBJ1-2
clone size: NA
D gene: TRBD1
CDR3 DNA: TGTGCCAGCTCACCACCGGGACAGGGTCCCGGCTACACCTTC
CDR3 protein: CASSPPGQGPGYTF

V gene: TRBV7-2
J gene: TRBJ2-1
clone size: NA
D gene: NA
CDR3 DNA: TGTGCCAGCAGCTTAGTGGTCGGGAGCTCCTACAATGAGCAGTTCTTC
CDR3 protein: CASSLVVGSSYNEQFF

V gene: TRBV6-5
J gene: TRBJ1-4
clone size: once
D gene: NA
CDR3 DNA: TGTGCCAGCAGAAGAGCAGGTCGGGAAAAACTGTTTTTT
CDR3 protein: CASRRAGREKLFF

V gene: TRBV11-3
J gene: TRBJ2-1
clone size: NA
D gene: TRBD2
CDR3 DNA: TGTGCCAGCAGCGCCGGGACTAGCGGCCCCTACAATGAGCAGTTCTTC
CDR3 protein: CASSAGTSGPYNEQFF

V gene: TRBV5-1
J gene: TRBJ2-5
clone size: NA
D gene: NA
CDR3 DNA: TGCGCCAGCAGCTCGACGGGAGCCTCGCAAGAGACCCAGTACTTC
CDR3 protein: CASSSTGASQETQYF

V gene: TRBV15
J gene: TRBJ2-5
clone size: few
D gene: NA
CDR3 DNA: TGTGCCACCAGCAGGACAACGGGGTACCCCTCGGAGACCCAGTACTTC
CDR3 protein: CATSRTTGYPSETQYF

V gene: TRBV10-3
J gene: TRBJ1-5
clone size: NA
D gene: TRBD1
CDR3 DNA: TGTGCCACCGACCAGGGGGGTGGCAATCAGCCCCAGCATTTT
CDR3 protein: CATDQGGGNQPQHF

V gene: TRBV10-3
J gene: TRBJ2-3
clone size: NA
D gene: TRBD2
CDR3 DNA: TGTGCCATCAGTGAACCCTCGGGACTAGCGGGGGCGGGGGACCTCTTCTCTAGCACAGATACGCAGTATTTT
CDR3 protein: CAISEPSGLAGAGDLFSSTDTQYF

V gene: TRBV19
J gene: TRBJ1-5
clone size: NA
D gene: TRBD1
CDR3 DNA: TGTGCCAGTAGTATAGGAGGGACAGGGCATCAGCCCCAGCATTTT
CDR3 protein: CASSIGGTGHQPQHF

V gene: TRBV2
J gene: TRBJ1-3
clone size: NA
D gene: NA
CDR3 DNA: TGTGCCAGCAAAGGAGTGTACTCTGGAAACACCATATATTTT
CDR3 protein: CASKGVYSGNTIYF

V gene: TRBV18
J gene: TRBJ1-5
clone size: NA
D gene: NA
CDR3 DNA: TGTGCCAGCTCACCAGGAACCGGGGGACCCCAGCATTTT
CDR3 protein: CASSPGTGGPQHF

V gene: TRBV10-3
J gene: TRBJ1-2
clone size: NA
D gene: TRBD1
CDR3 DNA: TGTGCCATCAGTGCAGGGGGCGGCTATGGCTACACCTTC
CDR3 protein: CAISAGGGYGYTF

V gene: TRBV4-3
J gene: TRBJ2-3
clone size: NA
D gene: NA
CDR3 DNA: TGCGCCAGCAGCCGCCTCATAGCGGCTGAAGATACGCAGTATTTT
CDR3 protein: CASSRLIAAEDTQYF

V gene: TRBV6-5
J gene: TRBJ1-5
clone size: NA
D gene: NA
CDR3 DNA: TGTGCCAGCACCCGGTCCCCGAATCAGCCCCAGCATTTT
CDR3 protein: CASTRSPNQPQHF

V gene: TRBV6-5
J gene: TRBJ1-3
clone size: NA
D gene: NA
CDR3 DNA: TGTGCCAGCAGCTACTCGACAGGCGGTGGAAACACCATATATTTT
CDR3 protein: CASSYSTGGGNTIYF

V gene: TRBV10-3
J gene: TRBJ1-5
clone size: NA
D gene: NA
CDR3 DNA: TGTGCCATCAGTGGGTCGCGGGATCAGCCCCAGCATTTT
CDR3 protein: CAISGSRDQPQHF

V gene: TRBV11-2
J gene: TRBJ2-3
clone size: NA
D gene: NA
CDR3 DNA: TGTGCCAGCAGCTCACAACTACAACCTACAGATACGCAGTATTTT
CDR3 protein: CASSSQLQPTDTQYF

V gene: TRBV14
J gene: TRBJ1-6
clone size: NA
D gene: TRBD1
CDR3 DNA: TGTGCCAGCAGCCAACTGGGACAGGGCAGCTCACCCCTCCACTTT
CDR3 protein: CASSQLGQGSSPLHF

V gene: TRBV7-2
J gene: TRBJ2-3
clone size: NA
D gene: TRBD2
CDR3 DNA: TGTGCCAGCAGCCAAGGACTAGGAGGTACGCAGTATTTT
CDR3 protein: CASSQGLGGTQYF

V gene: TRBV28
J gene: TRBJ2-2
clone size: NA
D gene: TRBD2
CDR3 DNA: TGTGCCAGCAGCCCCCCGAGCCCGGGACTAGCGGGAAGCACCGGGGAGCTGTTTTTT
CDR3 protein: CASSPPSPGLAGSTGELFF

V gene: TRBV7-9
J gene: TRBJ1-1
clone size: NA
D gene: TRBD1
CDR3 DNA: TGTGCCAGCAGCCCCCCCCGGACAGGGTCCACTGAAGCTTTCTTT
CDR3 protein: CASSPPRTGSTEAFF

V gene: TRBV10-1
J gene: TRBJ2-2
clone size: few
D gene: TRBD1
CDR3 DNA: TGCGCCAGCAGTGAGAAATTAGGACAGGGGGGATCCGGGGAGCTGTTTTTT
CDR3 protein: CASSEKLGQGGSGELFF

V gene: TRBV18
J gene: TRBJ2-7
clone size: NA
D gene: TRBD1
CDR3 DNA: TGTGCCAGCTCACCTTTCCAAATGTTACCGGGACAGCCCTACGAGCAGTACTTC
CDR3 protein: CASSPFQMLPGQPYEQYF

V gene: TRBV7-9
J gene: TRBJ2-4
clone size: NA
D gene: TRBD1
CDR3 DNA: TGTGCCAGCAGCTCCGACAGGGCTAAAAACATTCAGTACTTC
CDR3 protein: CASSSDRAKNIQYF

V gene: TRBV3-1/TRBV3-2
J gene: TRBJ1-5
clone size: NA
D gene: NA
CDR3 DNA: TGTGCCAGCAGCCAAGTGACAGCCCAGGTCCGCAGATCGCAGCCCCAGCATTTT
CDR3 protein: CASSQVTAQVRRSQPQHF

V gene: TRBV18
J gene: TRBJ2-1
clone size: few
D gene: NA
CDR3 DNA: TGTGCCAGCTCACCCCTTCGGGGTGATGAGCAGTTCTTC
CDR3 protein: CASSPLRGDEQFF

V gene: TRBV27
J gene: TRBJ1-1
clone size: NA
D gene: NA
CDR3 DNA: TGTGCCAGCAGTTTACGGGGGGCGGGGGACACTGAAGCTTTCTTT
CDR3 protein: CASSLRGAGDTEAFF